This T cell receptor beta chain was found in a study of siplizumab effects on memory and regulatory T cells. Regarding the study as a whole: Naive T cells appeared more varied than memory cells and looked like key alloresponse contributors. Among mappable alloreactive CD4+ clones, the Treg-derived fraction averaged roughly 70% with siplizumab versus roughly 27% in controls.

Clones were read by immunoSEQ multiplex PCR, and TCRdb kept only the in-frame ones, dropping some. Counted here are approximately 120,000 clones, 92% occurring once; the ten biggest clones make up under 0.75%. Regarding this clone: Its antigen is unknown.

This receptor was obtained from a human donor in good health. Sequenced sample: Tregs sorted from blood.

This CDR3 reads CASRSTAPAGQETQYF. In DNA, the CDR3 is TGTGCCAGCAGATCGACCGCGCCCGCGGGGCAAGAGACCCAGTACTTC. J is TRBJ2-5 and V is TRBV7-9; D perhaps matches TRBD2 (6 bases). Germline values: CDR1 SEHNR, CDR2 FQNEAQ (reference sequence). V was cut by 6 bases and J by 2 bases, with 19 bases left in between. The CDR3 covers 16 residues.